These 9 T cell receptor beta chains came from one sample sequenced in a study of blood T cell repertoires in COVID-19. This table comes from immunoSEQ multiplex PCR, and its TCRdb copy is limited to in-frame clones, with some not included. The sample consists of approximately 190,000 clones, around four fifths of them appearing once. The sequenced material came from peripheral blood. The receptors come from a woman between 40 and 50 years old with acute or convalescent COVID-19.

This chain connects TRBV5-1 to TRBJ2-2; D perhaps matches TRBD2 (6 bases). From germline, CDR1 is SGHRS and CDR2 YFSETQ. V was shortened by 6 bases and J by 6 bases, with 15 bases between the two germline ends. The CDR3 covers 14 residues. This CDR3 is CASKPGGPSGELFF. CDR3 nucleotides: TGCGCCAGCAAACCCGGAGGGCCTTCCGGGGAGCTGTTTTTT.

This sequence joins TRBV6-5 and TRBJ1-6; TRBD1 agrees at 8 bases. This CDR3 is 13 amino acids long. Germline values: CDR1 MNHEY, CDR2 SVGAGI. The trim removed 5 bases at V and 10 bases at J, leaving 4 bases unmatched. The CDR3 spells CASSRQGQSPLHF. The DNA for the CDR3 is TGTGCCAGCAGTCGACAGGGGCAATCACCCCTCCACTTT.

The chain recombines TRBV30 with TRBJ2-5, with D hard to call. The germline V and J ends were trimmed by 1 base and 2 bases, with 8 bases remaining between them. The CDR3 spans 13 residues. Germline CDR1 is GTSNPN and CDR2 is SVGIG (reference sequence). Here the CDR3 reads CAWSGFRQETQYF. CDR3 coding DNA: TGTGCCTGGAGTGGGTTCAGACAAGAGACCCAGTACTTC.

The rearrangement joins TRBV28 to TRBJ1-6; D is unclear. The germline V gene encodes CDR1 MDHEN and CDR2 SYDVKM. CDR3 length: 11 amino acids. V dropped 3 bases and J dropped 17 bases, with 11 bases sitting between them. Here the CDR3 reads CASSLGSQVHF. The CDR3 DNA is TGTGCCAGCAGTTTGGGCAGTCAGGTCCACTTT.

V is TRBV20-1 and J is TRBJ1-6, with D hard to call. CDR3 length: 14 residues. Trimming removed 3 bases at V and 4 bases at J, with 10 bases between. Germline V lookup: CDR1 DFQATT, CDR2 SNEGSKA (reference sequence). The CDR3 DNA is TGCAGTGCTAGTATGGCGGATTATAATTCACCCCTCCACTTT. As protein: CSASMADYNSPLHF.

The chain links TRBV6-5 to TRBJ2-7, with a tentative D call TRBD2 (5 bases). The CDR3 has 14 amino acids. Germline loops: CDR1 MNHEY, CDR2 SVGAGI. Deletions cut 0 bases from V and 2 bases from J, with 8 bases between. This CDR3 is CASSYSYGTYEQYF. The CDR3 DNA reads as TGTGCCAGCAGTTACTCGTACGGGACCTACGAGCAGTACTTC.

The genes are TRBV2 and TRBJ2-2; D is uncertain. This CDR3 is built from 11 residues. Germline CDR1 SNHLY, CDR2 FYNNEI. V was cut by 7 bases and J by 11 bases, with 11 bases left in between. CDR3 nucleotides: TGTGCCAGCAACACTGGGCACGAGCTGTTTTTT. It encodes CASNTGHELFF. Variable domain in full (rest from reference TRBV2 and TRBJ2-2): EPEVTQTPSHQVTQMGQEVILRCVPISNHLYFYWYRQILGQKVEFLVSFYNNEISEKSEIFDDQFSVERPDGSNFTLKIRSTKLEDSAMYFCASNTGHELFFGEGSRLTVL.

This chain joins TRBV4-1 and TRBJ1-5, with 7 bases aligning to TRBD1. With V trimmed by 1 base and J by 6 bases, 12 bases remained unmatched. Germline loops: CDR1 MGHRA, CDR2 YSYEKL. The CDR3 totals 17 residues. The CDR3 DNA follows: TGCGCCAGCAGCCAAGCCGTAGACAGGGTTGTAGGTCAGCCCCAGCATTTT. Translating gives CASSQAVDRVVGQPQHF.

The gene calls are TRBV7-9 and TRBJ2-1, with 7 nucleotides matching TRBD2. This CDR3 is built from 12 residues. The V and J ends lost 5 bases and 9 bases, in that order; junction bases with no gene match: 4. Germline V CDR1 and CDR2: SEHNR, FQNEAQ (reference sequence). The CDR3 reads CASSHSGGEQFF. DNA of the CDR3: TGTGCCAGCAGCCACTCGGGGGGTGAGCAGTTCTTC.